Listed here are 3 T cell receptor beta chains from one sample, sequenced in a study of cytomegalovirus exposure and HLA in healthy donors. In the PCR, 60 Vbeta and 13 Jbeta primers were used. Only in-frame clones appear in the TCRdb table, and some are missing; sequencing was by immunoSEQ multiplex PCR. The sample contains around 100,000 clones, about 80% of which appear only once. The sequenced sample was PBMCs. These receptors were taken from a man aged 50 to 60 in good health and CMV-seropositive.

Here the CDR3 reads CASSGVRETQYF. The CDR3 DNA follows: TGTGCCAGCAGCGGCGTGAGGGAGACCCAGTACTTC. The V and J genes are TRBV13 and TRBJ2-5; the D is unclear. Deletions cut 5 bases from V and 5 bases from J, with 9 bases between. Germline V gene sequence: CDR1 PRHDT, CDR2 FYEKMQ (reference sequence). This CDR3 contains 12 residues. Based on the CDR3 plus reference TRBV13 and TRBJ2-5, the full variable domain is AAGVIQSPRHLIKEKRETATLKCYPIPRHDTVYWYQQGPGQDPQFLISFYEKMQSDKGSIPDRFSAQQFSDYHSELNMSSLELGDSALYFCASSGVRETQYFGPGTRLLVL.

This clone appeared a few times. This sample also contains other DNA sequences that code for the same CDR3. The chain employs TRBV18 and TRBJ1-3; D remains ambiguous. Germline-derived CDR1 and CDR2 are KGHSH and LQKENI. This CDR3 region has 17 residues. Trimming took off 3 bases at V and 0 bases at J, with 15 bases between the two ends. In DNA, the CDR3 is TGTGCCAGCTCACCCCCGCGGGCCGGGAGCTCTGGAAACACCATATATTTT. This translates into CASSPPRAGSSGNTIYF.

This chain connects TRBV9 to TRBJ2-2; 8 bases align to TRBD1. Germline CDR1 is SGDLS and CDR2 is YYNGEE. The J segment lost 7 bases and the V segment lost 4 bases, leaving 12 bases of the junction unmatched. This CDR3 comprises 16 residues. The CDR3 spells CASSPQTGAVGGELFF. The CDR3 DNA reads as TGTGCCAGCAGCCCCCAGACAGGGGCCGTCGGCGGGGAGCTGTTTTTT.